This T cell receptor beta chain is from a study of control samples from healthy donors and cancer patients. Libraries were prepared by immunoSEQ multiplex PCR; TCRdb keeps only in-frame clonotypes and omits some of them. This table has 100,000 to 150,000 clones, 90% appearing once. This sequence was found in a man younger than 35 in good health. The material sequenced was blood.

Here the CDR3 DNA reads TGTGCCAGCAGCTTAGACCGGGACAGGGCCGGCGAGCAGTACTTC. Translating it yields CASSLDRDRAGEQYF. The gene calls are TRBV7-9 and TRBJ2-7; 9 nucleotides match TRBD1. CDR1 and CDR2 from the germline V gene are SEHNR and FQNEAQ (reference sequence). CDR3 size: 15 residues. The V gene end was trimmed by 1 base and the J gene end by 6 bases; junction bases not matched to a gene: 7.